Sequencing of this TCR beta chain was carried out in a study of blood T cell repertoires in COVID-19. Study overall: Some COVID-19 samples were acute and others convalescent; all came from the United States, Italy and Spain. PBMCs, B-cell-depleted T cells, or T cells were the source of the cDNA or gDNA that made up the material.

In the source study's methods: Estimation of nucleated cell counts was performed using reference gene primer amplification. This table comes from immunoSEQ multiplex PCR, and its TCRdb copy is limited to in-frame clones, with some not included. The V and J calls and clone size come from that table; D and trimming were worked out from the DNA. The sample has 75,000 to 100,000 clones; over 65% are singletons. The CDR3 loop spans 13 amino acids. Trimming shortened V by 5 bases and J by 3 bases, and 8 bases separated the two germline ends. Germline CDR1 reads SGHVS; CDR2 reads FQNEAQ. This clone showed up just a few times.

The chain links TRBV7-8 to TRBJ2-1; D not resolved. The source material was peripheral blood. The sequence was obtained from a human donor in a cohort sampled during active COVID-19. The CDR3 DNA is TGTGCCAGCAGCCCGACTGACTACAATGAGCAGTTCTTC. Translation gives CASSPTDYNEQFF.